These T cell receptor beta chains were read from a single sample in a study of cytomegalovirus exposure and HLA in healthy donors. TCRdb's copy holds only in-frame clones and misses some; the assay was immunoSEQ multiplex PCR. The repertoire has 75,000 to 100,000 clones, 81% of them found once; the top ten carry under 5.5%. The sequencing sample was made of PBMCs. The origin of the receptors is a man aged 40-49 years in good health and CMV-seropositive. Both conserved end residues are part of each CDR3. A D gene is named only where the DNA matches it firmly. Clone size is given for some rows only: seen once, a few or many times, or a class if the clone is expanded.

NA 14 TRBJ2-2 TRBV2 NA TGTGCCAGCACGATAGAACTGAACACCGGGGAGCTGTTTTTT CASTIELNTGELFF
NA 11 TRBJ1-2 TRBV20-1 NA TGCAGTGCAGGGGATGACTATGGCTACACCTTC CSAGDDYGYTF
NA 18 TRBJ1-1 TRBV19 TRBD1 TGTGCCAGTAGAGTATGCCGGGACAGGCTGTGTCCAGGAACTGAAGCTTTCTTT CASRVCRDRLCPGTEAFF
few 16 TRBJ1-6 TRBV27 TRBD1 TGTGCCAGCAGTCTATACGCGGACAGGCCTAATTCACCCCTCCACTTT CASSLYADRPNSPLHF
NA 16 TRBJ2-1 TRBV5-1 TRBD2 TGCGCCAGCAGCTGGGGGACTAGCGGGAGTAACGGTGAGCAGTTCTTC CASSWGTSGSNGEQFF
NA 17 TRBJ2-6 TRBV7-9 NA TGTGCCAGCAGCTCGAACAGCCACCACTCTGGGGCCAACGGCCTGACTTTC CASSSNSHHSGANGLTF
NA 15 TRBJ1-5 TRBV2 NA TGTGCCAGCAGTGAAGGTACTTATAGCAATCAGCCCCAGCATTTT CASSEGTYSNQPQHF
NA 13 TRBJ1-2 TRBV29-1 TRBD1 TGCAGCGCCGGGACAGGGAACAACTATGGCTACACCTTC CSAGTGNNYGYTF
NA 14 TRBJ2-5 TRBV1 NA TGCACCAGCAGCCCCCGACAGGGCCAAGAGACCCAGTACTTC CTSSPRQGQETQYF
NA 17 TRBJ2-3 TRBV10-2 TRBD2 TGCGCCAGCAGTTCTATTGGACTAGCGGGAGGCGCAGATACGCAGTATTTT CASSSIGLAGGADTQYF
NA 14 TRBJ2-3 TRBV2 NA TGTGCCAGCAGGGGGGCGATCTACACAGATACGCAGTATTTT CASRGAIYTDTQYF
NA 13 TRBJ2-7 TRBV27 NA TGTGCCAGCACCAGAGGGGGTCTCGACGAGCAGTACTTC CASTRGGLDEQYF
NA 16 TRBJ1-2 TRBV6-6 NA TGTGCCAGCAGTTACCGAGGCGACGAGGATGGCTCGGGCTACACCTTC CASSYRGDEDGSGYTF
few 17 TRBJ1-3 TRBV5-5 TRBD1 TGTGCCAGCAGCACCTTGACAGGGGGCGCGTATGGAAACACCATATATTTT CASSTLTGGAYGNTIYF
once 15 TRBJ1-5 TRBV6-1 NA TGTGCCAGCAGTGTCGGTCAGGGTAGGTTGGGGCCCCAGCATTTT CASSVGQGRLGPQHF
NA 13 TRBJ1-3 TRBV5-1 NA TGCGCCAGCAGCTTGGGAGGGTGGAACACCATATATTTT CASSLGGWNTIYF
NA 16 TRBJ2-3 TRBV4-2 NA TGTGCCAGCAGCCACCCAAGACAGATTAGCACAGATACGCAGTATTTT CASSHPRQISTDTQYF
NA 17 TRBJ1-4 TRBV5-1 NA TGCGCCAGCAGCTTGGACAGGGCTCTTACAACTAATGAAAAACTGTTTTTT CASSLDRALTTNEKLFF
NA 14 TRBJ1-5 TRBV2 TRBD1 TGTGCCAGCAGTGGGGACAGGGGAGGACAGCCCCAGCATTTT CASSGDRGGQPQHF
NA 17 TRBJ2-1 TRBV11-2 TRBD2 TGTGCCAGCAGCTTAGAGGGACTAGCGGATAGATCGGGTGAGCAGTTCTTC CASSLEGLADRSGEQFF
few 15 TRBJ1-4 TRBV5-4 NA TGTGCCAGCAGCTTGAAGACCAGGGGAAATGAAAAACTGTTTTTT CASSLKTRGNEKLFF
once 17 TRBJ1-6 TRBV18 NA TGTGCCAGCTCAGATTCCCTTGTGAACTTGTATAATTCACCCCTCCACTTT CASSDSLVNLYNSPLHF
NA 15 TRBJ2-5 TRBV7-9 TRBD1 TGTGCCAGCAGCTCACAGGGGGCCTCTCAAGAGACCCAGTACTTC CASSSQGASQETQYF
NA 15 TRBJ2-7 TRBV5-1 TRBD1 TGCGCCAGCAGCTCCGGGACAGCCAGCACCTACGAGCAGTACTTC CASSSGTASTYEQYF
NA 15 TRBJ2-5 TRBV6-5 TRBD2 TGTGCCAGCAGTTACATGGGACTAGCGGGGGGTGAGCAGTACTTC CASSYMGLAGGEQYF
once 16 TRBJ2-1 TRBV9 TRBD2 TGTGCCAGCAGCGTAGCGACTAGCGGGGCCTACAATGAGCAGTTCTTC CASSVATSGAYNEQFF
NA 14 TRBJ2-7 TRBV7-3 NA TGTGCCAGCAGCTTAGAAACGGGTTCCTACGAGCAGTACTTC CASSLETGSYEQYF
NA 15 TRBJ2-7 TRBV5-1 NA TGCGCCAGCAGCTTGGCCGCAGGGGTCCCCTACGAGCAGTACTTC CASSLAAGVPYEQYF
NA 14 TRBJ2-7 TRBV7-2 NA TGTGCCAGCAGCTTAATTCCGGGTCTGGGCGAGCAGTACTTC CASSLIPGLGEQYF
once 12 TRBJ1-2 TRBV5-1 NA TGCGCCAGCGGGATTCGAGGGTATGGCTACACCTTC CASGIRGYGYTF
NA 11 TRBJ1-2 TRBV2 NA TGTGCCAGCCGACGGAGCTATGGCTACACCTTC CASRRSYGYTF
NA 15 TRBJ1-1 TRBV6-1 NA TGTGCCAGCAGTGATGTCGGAGAGCCGAACACTGAAGCTTTCTTT CASSDVGEPNTEAFF
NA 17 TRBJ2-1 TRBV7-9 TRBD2 TGTTCCAGCAGGTCCCGACTAGCGGGAGGGCCGGGGAATGAGCAGTTCTTC CSSRSRLAGGPGNEQFF
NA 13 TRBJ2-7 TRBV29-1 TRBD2 TGCAGCGCCTCTAGCGGGAGCTCCTACGAGCAGTACTTC CSASSGSSYEQYF
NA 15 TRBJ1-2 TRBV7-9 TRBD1 TGTGCCAGCAGCTCATCAGACAGGGTCCCAGATGGCTACACCTTC CASSSSDRVPDGYTF
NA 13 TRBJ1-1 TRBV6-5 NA TGTGCCAGCAGATTATACTTGGGGTCAGGGGCTTTCTTT CASRLYLGSGAFF
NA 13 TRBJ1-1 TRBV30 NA TGTGCCTGGAGTCTCTCAGGGAACACTGAAGCTTTCTTT CAWSLSGNTEAFF
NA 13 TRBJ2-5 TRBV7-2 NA TGTGCCAGCAGGGACAGATTCCAAGAGACCCAGTACTTC CASRDRFQETQYF
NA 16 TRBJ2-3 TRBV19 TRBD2 TGTGCCAGTATGGAGGGGCTAGCGGTTAGCACAGATACGCAGTATTTT CASMEGLAVSTDTQYF
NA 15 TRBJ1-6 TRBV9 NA TGTGCCAGCAGCGCGATCGACCGTCGCGGTTCACCCCTCCACTTT CASSAIDRRGSPLHF
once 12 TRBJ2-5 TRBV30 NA TGTGCCTGGAGTGTTGGGGCGGAGACCCAGTACTTC CAWSVGAETQYF
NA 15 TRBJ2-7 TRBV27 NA TGTGCCAGCACCCCCGGAGGGGCGCCTTCCTACGAGCAGTACTTC CASTPGGAPSYEQYF
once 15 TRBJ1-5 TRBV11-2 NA TGTGCCAGCAGCTTAGGCCAGGCTAGCAATCAGCCCCAGCATTTT CASSLGQASNQPQHF
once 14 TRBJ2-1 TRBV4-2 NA TGTGCCAGCAGCCCCGGGAGCTCCTACAATGAGCAGTTCTTC CASSPGSSYNEQFF
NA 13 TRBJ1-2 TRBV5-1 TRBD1 TGCGCCAGCAGCGTCGGACAGGGGTATGGCTACACCTTC CASSVGQGYGYTF